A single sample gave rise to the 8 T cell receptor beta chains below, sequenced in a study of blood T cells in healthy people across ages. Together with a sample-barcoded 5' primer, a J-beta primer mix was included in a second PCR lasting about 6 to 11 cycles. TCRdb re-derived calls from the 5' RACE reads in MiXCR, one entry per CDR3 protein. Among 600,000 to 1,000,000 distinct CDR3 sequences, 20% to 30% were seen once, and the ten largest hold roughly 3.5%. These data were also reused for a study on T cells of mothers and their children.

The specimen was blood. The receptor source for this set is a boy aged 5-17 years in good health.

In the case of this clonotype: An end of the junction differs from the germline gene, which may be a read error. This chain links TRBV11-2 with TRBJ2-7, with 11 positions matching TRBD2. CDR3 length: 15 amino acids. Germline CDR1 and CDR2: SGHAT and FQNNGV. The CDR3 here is CAGSLELAGAYEQYF. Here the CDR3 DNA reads TGTGCCGGCAGCTTAGAACTAGCGGGGGCCTACGAGCAGTACTTC.

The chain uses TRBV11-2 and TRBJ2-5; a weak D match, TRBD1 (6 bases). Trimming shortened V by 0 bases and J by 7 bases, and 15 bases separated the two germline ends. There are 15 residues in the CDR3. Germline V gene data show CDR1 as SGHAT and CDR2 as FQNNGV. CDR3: CASSLDPGQLVTQYF. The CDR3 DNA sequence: TGTGCCAGCAGCTTAGATCCCGGACAGTTGGTGACCCAGTACTTC.

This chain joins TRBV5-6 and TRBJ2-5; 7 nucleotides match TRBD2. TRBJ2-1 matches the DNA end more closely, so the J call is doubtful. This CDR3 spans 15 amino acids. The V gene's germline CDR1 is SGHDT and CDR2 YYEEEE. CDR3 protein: CASSPTDLRGDEQFF. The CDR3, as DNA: TGTGCCAGCAGCCCCACCGACTTACGGGGGGATGAGCAGTTCTTC.

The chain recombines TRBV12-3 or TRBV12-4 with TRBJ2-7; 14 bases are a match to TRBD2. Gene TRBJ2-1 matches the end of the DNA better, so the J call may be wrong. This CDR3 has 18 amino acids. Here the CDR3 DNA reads TGTGCCAGCAGTTTTGGGAACCCGGGACTAGCGGGAGTAAATGAGCAGTTCTTC. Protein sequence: CASSFGNPGLAGVNEQFF.

The CDR3: CASSFKRETGEQFF. The DNA of the CDR3 is TGTGCCAGCAGCTTCAAGCGGGAGACAGGTGAGCAGTTCTTC. V gene TRBV5-6 combines with J gene TRBJ2-1; TRBD2 aligns across 8 bases. Germline V CDR1 and CDR2: SGHDT, YYEEEE. The V and J ends lost 2 bases and 9 bases, in that order; junction bases with no gene match: 7. The CDR3 has 14 residues.

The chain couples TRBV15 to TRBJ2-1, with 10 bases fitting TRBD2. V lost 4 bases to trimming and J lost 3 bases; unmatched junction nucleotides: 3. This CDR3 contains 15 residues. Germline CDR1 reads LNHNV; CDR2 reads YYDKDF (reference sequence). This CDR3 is CATSTGTSVYNEQFF. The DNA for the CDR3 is TGTGCCACCAGCACCGGGACTAGCGTCTACAATGAGCAGTTCTTC.

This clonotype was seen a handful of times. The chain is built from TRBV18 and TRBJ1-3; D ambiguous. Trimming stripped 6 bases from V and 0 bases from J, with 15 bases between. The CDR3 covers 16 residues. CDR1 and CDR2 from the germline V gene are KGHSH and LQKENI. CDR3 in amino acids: CASSRVRGDSGNTIYF. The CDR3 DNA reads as TGTGCCAGCTCGCGCGTCCGAGGAGACTCTGGAAACACCATATATTTT.

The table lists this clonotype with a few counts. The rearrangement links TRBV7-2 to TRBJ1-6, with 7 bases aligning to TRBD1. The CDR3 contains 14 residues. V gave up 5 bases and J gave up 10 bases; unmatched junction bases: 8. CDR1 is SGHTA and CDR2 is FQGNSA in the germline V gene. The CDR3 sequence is CASSRTGVGSPLHF. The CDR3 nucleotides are TGTGCCAGCAGCCGCACAGGGGTTGGGTCACCCCTCCACTTT.